This paragraph covers one T cell receptor beta chain sequence. Its target antigen remains unknown. Nothing much larger sits one base from this clone, and base qualities are not available. TCRbeta CDR3 regions were amplified from genomic DNA by means of the immunoSEQ Assay, a bias-controlled multiplex PCR. The study's own analysis went as follows. Within the assay, amplification of reference gene primers was used to estimate how many nucleated cells each sample contained. To quantify the absolute abundance of each unique TCRbeta CDR3 rearrangement, sequence reads were collapsed and filtered. For each sample, productive Simpson clonality was calculated as the square root of Simpson's diversity index over productive rearrangements. TCRdb carries this immuneACCESS record with in-frame sequences only. Its versions omit some clonotypes, under half of them owing to an unresolved V gene in the studies checked, with the rest unexplained. Clonal size and the V and J genes are those of that table, whereas D and trimming came from the DNA. This sample lists 45,000 to 55,000 clones; over 70% were detected once. The ten most abundant clones make up about 3.2% of the sample.

The data are from a study of blood T cell repertoires in COVID-19 (dated by TCRdb to about 2020). Study-level background: The collaborator samples originated in the United States, Italy and Spain and spanned the acute and convalescent phases of COVID-19. The prospective study material was composed of cDNA or gDNA derived from T cells, B-cell-depleted T cells, or PBMCs. The dataset comprised deeply sampled blood TCRbeta repertoires from subjects exposed to, actively infected with, or recovered from COVID-19. A freely available public database, intended as a resource for researchers studying the immune response to SARS-CoV-2, is where the repertoires were released. Samples were obtained from the ongoing ImmuneRACE study (first 160 participants) and from about 1,300 subjects provided by 6 global collaborators. The sample metadata nearly always contained a de-identified subject ID, COVID-19 status, age in years and sex. HLA class I and class II types, where available, came from metadata supplied by the sample provider rather than from assay-based typing.

Summary of the overall study and its limitations: How much clinical and demographic metadata was included differed by source and by participant, and the metadata was provided uncurated.

Collaborating institutions collected whole blood in K2EDTA tubes following their own protocols. For TCRbeta analysis, collaborator samples were shipped as frozen whole blood, as isolated PBMCs, or as DNA extracted from either sample type. V is reduced by 5 bases and J by 15 bases, leaving a spacing of 20 bases between them. There are 13 amino acids in the CDR3, from cysteine to phenylalanine inclusive. Of the read, only the CDR3 DNA is kept; its 39 bases are in frame from base 1. From the germline V gene (reference sequence), CDR1 is SGHKS and CDR2 is YYEKEE. Material for sequencing was peripheral blood. This clonotype originated in a human donor in a cohort sampled during active COVID-19. The rearranged chain carries TRBV5-5 and TRBJ1-4; no D gene is confidently identified. Here the CDR3 is given as CASRPGDWAPVFF. The DNA is as follows: TGTGCCAGCAGGCCTGGCGATTGGGCGCCGGTGTTTTTT.